This record concerns one TCR beta chain sequence. Its target is unknown. V shed 5 bases and J shed 0 bases, with 14 bases lying between them. Germline lookup yields CDR1 LNHDA and CDR2 SQIVND (reference sequence). The CDR3 covers 16 residues. These data come from a study of cytomegalovirus exposure and HLA in healthy donors. Study details: Earlier sequencing of some 180 million T cells yielded 120 million or so unique TCR beta sequences. Study observations and caveats: A few chains linked to CMV were shown in vitro to be specific for CMV antigens. With later analysis, a missense DCLRE1C variant became linked to TCR beta V- and J-gene trimming. CMV serostatus alone was available as immune exposure information.

The PCR was carried out with 60 Vbeta primers and 13 Jbeta primers. Sequencing used immunoSEQ multiplex PCR; TCRdb keeps in-frame clones, though not all of them. In all, the sample yields around 100,000 clones. The material sequenced was PBMCs. The TCR originated in a woman aged 25 to 45 in good health and CMV-seronegative. The chain couples TRBV19 to TRBJ2-1; D might be TRBD1 (6 bases). This chain's CDR3 is CASSLPRGGSYNEQFF. The CDR3 coding sequence is TGTGCCAGTAGTCTTCCTAGAGGGGGCTCCTACAATGAGCAGTTCTTC.